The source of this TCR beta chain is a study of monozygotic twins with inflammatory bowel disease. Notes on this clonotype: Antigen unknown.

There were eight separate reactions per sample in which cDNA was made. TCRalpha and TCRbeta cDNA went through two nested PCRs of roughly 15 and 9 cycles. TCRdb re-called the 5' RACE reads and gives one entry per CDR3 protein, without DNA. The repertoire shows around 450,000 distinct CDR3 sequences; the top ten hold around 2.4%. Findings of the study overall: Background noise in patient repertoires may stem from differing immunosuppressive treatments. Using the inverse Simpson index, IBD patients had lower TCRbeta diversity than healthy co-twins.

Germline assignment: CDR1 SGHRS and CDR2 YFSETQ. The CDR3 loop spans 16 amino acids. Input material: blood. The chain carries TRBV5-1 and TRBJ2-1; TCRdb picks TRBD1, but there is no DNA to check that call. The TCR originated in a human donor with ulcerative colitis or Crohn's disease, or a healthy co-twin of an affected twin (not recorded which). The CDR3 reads CASRPYPDRAYNEQFF.